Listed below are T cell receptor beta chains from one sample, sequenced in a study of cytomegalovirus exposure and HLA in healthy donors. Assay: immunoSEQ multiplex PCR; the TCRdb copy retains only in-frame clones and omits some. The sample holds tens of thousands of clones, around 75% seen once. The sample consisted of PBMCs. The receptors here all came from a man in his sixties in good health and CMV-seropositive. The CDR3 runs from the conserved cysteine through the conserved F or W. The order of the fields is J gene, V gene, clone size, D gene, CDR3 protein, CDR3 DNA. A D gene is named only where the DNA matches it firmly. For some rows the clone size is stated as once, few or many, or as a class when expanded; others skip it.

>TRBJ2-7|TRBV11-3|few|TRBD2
CASSSEGGLAGQEQYF
TGTGCCAGCAGCTCAGAGGGCGGACTAGCGGGCCAGGAGCAGTACTTC
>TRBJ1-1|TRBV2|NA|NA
CASSPRNTEAFF
TGTGCCAGCAGCCCTCGGAACACTGAAGCTTTCTTT
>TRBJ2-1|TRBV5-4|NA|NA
CASSLSNEQFF
TGTGCCAGCAGCTTGTCTAATGAGCAGTTCTTC
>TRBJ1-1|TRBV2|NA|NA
CASSDIVNTEAFF
TGTGCCAGCAGTGATATTGTGAACACTGAAGCTTTCTTT
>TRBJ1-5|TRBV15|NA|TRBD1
CATSRMGQDGQPQHF
TGTGCCACCAGCAGAATGGGACAGGATGGGCAGCCCCAGCATTTT
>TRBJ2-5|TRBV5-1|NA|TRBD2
CATRGGPREQETQYF
TGCGCCACCCGGGGAGGGCCCCGGGAGCAAGAGACCCAGTACTTC
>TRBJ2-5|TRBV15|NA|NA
CASQQAMRETQYF
TGTGCCAGCCAACAGGCGATGAGGGAGACCCAGTACTTC
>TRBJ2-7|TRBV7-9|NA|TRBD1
CSSSLLTGKRVLFYEQYF
TGTTCCAGCAGCCTACTGACAGGGAAGAGGGTCCTCTTCTACGAGCAGTACTTC
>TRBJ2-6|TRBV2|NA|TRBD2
CASKGRVGTYSGANVLTF
TGTGCCAGCAAGGGGAGGGTGGGCACCTACTCTGGGGCCAACGTCCTGACTTTC
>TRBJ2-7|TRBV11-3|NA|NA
CASSLVAGYEQYF
TGTGCCAGCAGCTTAGTGGCAGGGTACGAGCAGTACTTC
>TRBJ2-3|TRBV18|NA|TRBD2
CASSPGGRGSTDTQYF
TGTGCCAGCTCCCCGGGGGGAAGAGGCAGCACAGATACGCAGTATTTT
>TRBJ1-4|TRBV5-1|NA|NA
CASSSLTGTNEKLFF
TGCGCCAGCAGCTCCCTGACAGGAACTAATGAAAAACTGTTTTTT
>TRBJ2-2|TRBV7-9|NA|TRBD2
CASRRGSGGRHTGELFF
TGTGCCAGCAGACGAGGGTCGGGAGGGCGGCACACCGGGGAGCTGTTTTTT
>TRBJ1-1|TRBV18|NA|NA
CASSLGQNTEAFF
TGTGCCAGCTCCCTGGGACAGAACACTGAAGCTTTCTTT
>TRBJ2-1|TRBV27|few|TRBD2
CASRTGTRSDEQFF
TGTGCCAGCAGGACCGGGACTAGATCCGATGAGCAGTTCTTC
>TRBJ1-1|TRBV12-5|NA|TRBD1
CARVDRVNTEAFF
TGTGCTAGGGTCGACAGGGTTAACACTGAAGCTTTCTTT
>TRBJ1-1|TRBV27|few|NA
CASSLWPGPTGLNTEAFF
TGTGCCAGCAGTTTATGGCCAGGGCCAACAGGGTTGAACACTGAAGCTTTCTTT
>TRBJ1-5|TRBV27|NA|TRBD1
CASSSIQGAGNQPQHF
TGTGCCAGCAGTTCAATACAGGGGGCGGGGAATCAGCCCCAGCATTTT
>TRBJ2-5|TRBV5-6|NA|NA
CASSQPGRVRETQYF
TGTGCCAGCAGCCAACCTGGGCGGGTCAGGGAGACCCAGTACTTC
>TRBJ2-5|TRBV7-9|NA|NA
CASSRQGGLKTQYF
TGTGCCAGCAGCCGGCAGGGAGGTTTGAAGACCCAGTACTTC
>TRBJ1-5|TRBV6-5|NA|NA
CASSYGKSRNQPQHF
TGTGCCAGCAGTTACGGCAAGTCTCGCAATCAGCCCCAGCATTTT
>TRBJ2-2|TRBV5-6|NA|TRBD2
CASSFGTSGRSGELFF
TGTGCCAGCAGCTTTGGGACTAGCGGGAGATCCGGGGAGCTGTTTTTT
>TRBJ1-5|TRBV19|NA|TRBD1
CASSRTGTGSNQPQHF
TGTGCCAGTAGTCGTACCGGGACAGGGAGCAATCAGCCCCAGCATTTT
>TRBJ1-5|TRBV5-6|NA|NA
CASSLFYSNQPQHF
TGTGCCAGCAGCTTGTTTTATAGCAATCAGCCCCAGCATTTT
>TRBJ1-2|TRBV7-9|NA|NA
CASSSATAHYYGYTF
TGTGCCAGCAGCTCCGCGACAGCCCACTACTATGGCTACACCTTC
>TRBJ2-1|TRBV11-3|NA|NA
CASTEDIFAEQFF
TGTGCCAGCACCGAGGACATTTTCGCTGAGCAGTTCTTC
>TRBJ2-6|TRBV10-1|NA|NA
CASSESRSTNVLTF
TGCGCCAGCAGTGAGTCGAGGTCCACCAACGTCCTGACTTTC
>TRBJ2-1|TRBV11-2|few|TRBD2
CASSPRREGEQFF
TGTGCCAGCAGCCCCCGCAGGGAGGGGGAGCAGTTCTTC
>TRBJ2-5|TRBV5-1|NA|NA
CASSLLGVGETQYF
TGCGCCAGCAGCTTGTTAGGGGTGGGGGAGACCCAGTACTTC
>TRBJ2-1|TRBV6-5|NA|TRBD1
CASSPPTGAYNEQFF
TGTGCCAGCAGCCCCCCGACAGGGGCATACAATGAGCAGTTCTTC
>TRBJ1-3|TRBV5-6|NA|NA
CASSLISSGNTIYF
TGTGCCAGCAGCTTAATCAGCTCTGGAAACACCATATATTTT
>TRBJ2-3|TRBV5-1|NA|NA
CASSPRLVTDTQYF
TGCGCCAGCAGCCCGAGACTAGTCACAGATACGCAGTATTTT
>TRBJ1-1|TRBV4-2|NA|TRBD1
CASSQGGTGFTEAFF
TGTGCCAGCAGCCAAGGGGGGACAGGGTTCACTGAAGCTTTCTTT
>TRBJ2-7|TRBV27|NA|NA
CASSLFRQSIYEQYF
TGTGCCAGCAGTTTATTCAGGCAGTCAATCTACGAGCAGTACTTC
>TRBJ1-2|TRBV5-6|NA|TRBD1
CASSLARDRGDYGYTF
TGTGCCAGCAGCTTGGCCCGGGACAGGGGGGACTATGGCTACACCTTC
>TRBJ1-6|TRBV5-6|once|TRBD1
CASSVGQGNNSPLHF
TGTGCCAGCAGCGTGGGACAGGGTAATAATTCACCCCTCCACTTT
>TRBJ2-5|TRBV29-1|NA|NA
CSVETMGRTQYF
TGCAGCGTTGAAACTATGGGGAGGACCCAGTACTTC
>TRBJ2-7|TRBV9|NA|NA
CASSGQSTSGEQYF
TGTGCCAGCAGTGGACAGTCCACGTCGGGTGAGCAGTACTTC
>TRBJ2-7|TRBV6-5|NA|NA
CASSPRGARKYEQYF
TGTGCCAGCAGCCCCAGGGGGGCTAGAAAATACGAGCAGTACTTC
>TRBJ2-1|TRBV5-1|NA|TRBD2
CASSSSGTSGLNEQFF
TGCGCCAGCAGCTCCTCCGGGACTAGCGGTCTCAATGAGCAGTTCTTC
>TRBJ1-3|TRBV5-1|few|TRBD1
CASSLSTGAGNTIYF
TGCGCCAGCAGCTTGTCGACAGGGGCCGGAAACACCATATATTTT
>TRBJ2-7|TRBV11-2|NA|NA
CASSLNLRAVNYEQYF
TGTGCCAGCAGCTTAAACTTACGTGCGGTCAACTACGAGCAGTACTTC
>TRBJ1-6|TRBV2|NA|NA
CAVDRGNPNSPLHF
TGTGCCGTTGATCGGGGTAACCCAAATTCACCCCTCCACTTT
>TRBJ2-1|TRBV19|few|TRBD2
CASSRSSGGIYNEQFF
TGTGCCAGTAGTAGGTCTAGCGGGGGGATTTACAATGAGCAGTTCTTC
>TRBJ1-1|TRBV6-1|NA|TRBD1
CASSRQGPNTEAFF
TGTGCCAGCAGCCGACAGGGCCCGAACACTGAAGCTTTCTTT